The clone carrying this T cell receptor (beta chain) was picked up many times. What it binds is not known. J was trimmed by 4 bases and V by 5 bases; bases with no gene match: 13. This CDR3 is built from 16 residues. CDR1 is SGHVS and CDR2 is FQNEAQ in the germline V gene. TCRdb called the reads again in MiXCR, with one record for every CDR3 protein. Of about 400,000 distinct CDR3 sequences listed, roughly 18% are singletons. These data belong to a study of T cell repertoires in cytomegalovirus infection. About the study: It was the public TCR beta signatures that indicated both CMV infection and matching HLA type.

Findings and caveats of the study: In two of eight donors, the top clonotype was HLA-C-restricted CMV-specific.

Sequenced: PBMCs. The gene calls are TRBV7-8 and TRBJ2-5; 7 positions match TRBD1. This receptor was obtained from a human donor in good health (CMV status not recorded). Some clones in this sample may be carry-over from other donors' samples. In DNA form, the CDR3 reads TGTGCCAGCAGCCTAGGGGGCCCCCTAAGCACAGAGACCCAGTACTTC. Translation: CASSLGGPLSTETQYF.